The next 31 T cell receptor beta chains were all read from a single sample in a study of cytomegalovirus exposure and HLA in healthy donors. The primer mix had 60 Vbeta and 13 Jbeta primers. Assay used: immunoSEQ multiplex PCR; TCRdb lists only in-frame clones, some missing. The data show 130,000 or so clones, 60% to 85% seen once. The specimen was PBMCs. Receptors were obtained from a woman younger than 35 in good health and CMV-seronegative.

This rearrangement joins TRBV30 to TRBJ2-2; D remains ambiguous. This CDR3 region has 15 residues. Germline V lookup: CDR1 GTSNPN, CDR2 SVGIG (reference sequence). Trimming pared 6 bases from V and 0 bases from J, leaving 14 bases between. This CDR3 reads CACPNDNSNTGELFF. DNA of the CDR3: TGTGCCTGCCCGAACGACAACTCGAACACCGGGGAGCTGTTTTTT.

V and J are TRBV5-1 and TRBJ2-7; D might be TRBD1 (5 bases). The CDR3 contains 15 residues. The V end lost 7 bases, the J end lost 7 bases, and 24 bases lay between the germline ends. CDR1 is SGHRS, CDR2 YFSETQ, per germline. The CDR3 DNA follows: TGCGCCAGCGGGCGGAGCGTGGCAGCAAGGGGAGAGCAGTACTTC. Residues: CASGRSVAARGEQYF.

The rearrangement links TRBV25-1 to TRBJ2-7; weak D call: TRBD2 (6 bases). The ends were cut back, 0 bases at V and 2 bases at J, with 14 bases in the middle. The CDR3 spans 16 residues. Germline CDR1 MGHDK, CDR2 SYGVNS. The CDR3 loop is CASSEYGAAGPYEQYF. The CDR3 DNA sequence: TGTGCCAGCAGTGAATATGGGGCAGCGGGCCCCTACGAGCAGTACTTC.

This clone was counted once. V is TRBV29-1 and J is TRBJ2-7; D is possibly TRBD1 (5 bases). Germline values: CDR1 SQVTM, CDR2 ANQGSEA. The V end was cut by 6 bases, the J end by 7 bases, with 19 bases between. CDR3 length: 13 residues. CDR3 protein: CSVRQRLNGEQYF. The CDR3 DNA sequence: TGCAGCGTGAGACAGCGATTGAACGGAGAGCAGTACTTC.

V usage is TRBV30 and J usage is TRBJ2-3; D is possibly TRBD2 (6 bases). CDR3 length equals 14 residues. Trimming stripped 3 bases from V and 5 bases from J, with 15 bases between. Germline V lookup: CDR1 GTSNPN, CDR2 SVGIG (reference sequence). The CDR3 bases are TGTGCCTGGAGAAGCTACGGGACTGGAGATACGCAGTATTTT. Residues: CAWRSYGTGDTQYF.

V gene TRBV10-1 combines with J gene TRBJ2-3, with 12 bases fitting TRBD2. The CDR3 consists of 16 residues. The V gene end was trimmed by 6 bases and the J gene end by 2 bases; junction bases not matched to a gene: 6. Per germline, CDR1 WNHNN and CDR2 SYGVQD (reference sequence). The CDR3 here is CASSHGLAGNTDTQYF. CDR3 nucleotides: TGCGCCAGCAGCCATGGACTAGCGGGGAACACAGATACGCAGTATTTT.

This clone was picked up one time. CDR3 in amino acids: CASSPLTPTPPTTYEQYF. CDR3 DNA sequence: TGTGCCAGCAGTCCGCTGACACCGACGCCACCCACAACCTACGAGCAGTACTTC. This rearrangement joins TRBV27 to TRBJ2-7; unclear D gene. Trimming shortened V by 5 bases and J by 2 bases, and 25 bases separated the two germline ends. The CDR3 is 18 residues long. Looked up from germline, CDR1 is MNHEY and CDR2 is SMNVEV (reference sequence).

The chain joins TRBV7-9 to TRBJ1-1, with D possibly matching TRBD1 (5 bases). With 1 base removed from V and 8 bases from J, the gap between germline ends came to 11 bases. The germline V gene has CDR1 SEHNR and CDR2 FQNEAQ (reference sequence). The CDR3 length is 13 residues. CDR3 DNA: TGTGCCAGCAGCTTAGACGGGGGGTCGGAAGCTTTCTTT. Amino acid sequence: CASSLDGGSEAFF.

The V and J genes are TRBV7-2 and TRBJ2-1; TRBD2 aligns across 11 bases. The CDR3 loop spans 17 amino acids. Looked up from germline, CDR1 is SGHTA and CDR2 is FQGNSA. The J segment lost 2 bases and the V segment lost 5 bases, leaving 8 bases of the junction unmatched. CDR3 loop: CASSALLAGGTYNEQFF. CDR3 nucleotides: TGTGCCAGCAGCGCTCTATTAGCGGGAGGGACCTACAATGAGCAGTTCTTC.

The CDR3 nucleotides read TGTGCCAGCAGCCGACTCACCGGGAGAGAAAAACTGTTTTTT. It codes for CASSRLTGREKLFF. The chain employs TRBV6-5 and TRBJ1-4, with D unresolved. V dropped 6 bases and J dropped 8 bases, with 16 bases sitting between them. CDR1 is MNHEY, CDR2 SVGAGI, per germline. The CDR3 is 14 residues long.

The chain combines TRBV9 with TRBJ2-5, with 8 bases that match TRBD2. The V gene's germline CDR1 is SGDLS and CDR2 YYNGEE. The CDR3 totals 13 residues. The junction had 6 bases not matched to a gene; V was cut back by 6 bases and J by 5 bases. The CDR3 here is CASIREGTETQYF. Written as DNA, the CDR3 is TGTGCCAGCATACGGGAGGGGACGGAGACCCAGTACTTC.

V and J are TRBV15 and TRBJ2-1, with 8 nucleotides matching TRBD2. The germline gives CDR1 LNHNV, CDR2 YYDKDF (reference sequence). V shed 5 bases and J 8 bases; nucleotides not matched to a gene: 8. The CDR3 is 14 amino acids. CDR3 region: CATSEAAGVYEQFF. The CDR3 DNA reads TGTGCCACCAGCGAAGCAGCGGGAGTTTATGAGCAGTTCTTC. Filled out from reference TRBV15 and TRBJ2-1, the complete variable domain reads DAMVIQNPRYQVTQFGKPVTLSCSQTLNHNVMYWYQQKSSQAPKLLFHYYDKDFNNEADTPDNFQSRRPNTSFCFLDIRSPGLGDTAMYLCATSEAAGVYEQFFGPGTRLTVL.

The rearrangement uses TRBV9 and TRBJ2-6; 8 bases match TRBD1. The CDR3 is made up of 15 amino acids. Trimming took 4 bases from V and 2 from J; bases not matched to a gene: 2. The germline CDR1 and CDR2 sequences are SGDLS and YYNGEE. As DNA, the CDR3 is TGTGCCAGCAGCATACAGGGGGCTGGGGCCAACGTCCTGACTTTC. Its protein product is CASSIQGAGANVLTF.

The J gene is TRBJ1-3, the V gene TRBV10-2; D is unresolved. Germline V gene sequence: CDR1 WSHSY, CDR2 SAAADI. There are 15 residues in the CDR3. V gave up 2 bases and J gave up 2 bases, with 10 bases separating them. The CDR3 spells CASSESGEPGNTIYF. The CDR3 coding sequence is TGCGCCAGCAGTGAGAGCGGGGAACCTGGAAACACCATATATTTT.

This clone was recorded only once. This sequence joins TRBV2 and TRBJ1-1; 7 bases line up with TRBD1. Looked up from germline, CDR1 is SNHLY and CDR2 is FYNNEI. The ends lost 6 bases at V and 4 bases at J; junction bases unmatched: 14. CDR3 size: 16 residues. This CDR3 reads CASRPSIGAGGTEAFF. In nucleotides, the CDR3 is TGTGCCAGCAGGCCCTCGATTGGGGCAGGGGGCACTGAAGCTTTCTTT.

The gene calls are TRBV7-9 and TRBJ2-5, with TRBD2 identical over 8 bases. V shed 0 bases and J 4 bases; nucleotides not matched to a gene: 7. Germline loops: CDR1 SEHNR, CDR2 FQNEAQ (reference sequence). The CDR3 has 16 amino acids. The CDR3 region has the DNA TGTGCCAGCAGCTTAGCTAGCGGGACCGGTGGAGAGACCCAGTACTTC. This translates into CASSLASGTGGETQYF.

The rearrangement uses TRBV19 and TRBJ2-5, with D possibly TRBD2 on 6 matching bases. V was clipped by 3 bases and J by 1 base, with 9 bases between them. Germline CDR1 is LNHDA and CDR2 is SQIVND (reference sequence). The length of the CDR3 is 14 residues. CDR3 region: CASSMGRGQETQYF. CDR3 nucleotide sequence: TGTGCCAGTAGTATGGGGCGGGGCCAAGAGACCCAGTACTTC.

The rearrangement joins TRBV4-1 to TRBJ2-2; TRBD2 matches at 8 bases. Germline-derived CDR1 and CDR2 are MGHRA and YSYEKL. The V segment lost 0 bases and the J segment 4 bases; nucleotides outside the gene matches: 4. The CDR3 spans 16 residues. The CDR3 sequence is CASSQDGAGGTGELFF. Written as DNA, the CDR3 is TGCGCCAGCAGCCAAGATGGGGCGGGAGGCACCGGGGAGCTGTTTTTT.

V usage is TRBV2 and J usage is TRBJ2-1, with 7 bases matching TRBD1. CDR1 is SNHLY and CDR2 is FYNNEI in the germline V gene. With 4 bases clipped from V and 7 bases from J, the junction kept 7 bases outside the gene matches. The CDR3 has 14 residues. The CDR3 region has the DNA TGTGCCAGCAGTGCCGGGACAGATGGGAATGAGCAGTTCTTC. This encodes CASSAGTDGNEQFF.

The gene calls are TRBV19 and TRBJ2-2; tentatively, D is TRBD1 (6 bases). The CDR3 is 14 amino acids. V lost 7 bases to trimming and J lost 6 bases, with 15 bases between them. Germline assignment: CDR1 LNHDA and CDR2 SQIVND (reference sequence). The CDR3 DNA sequence: TGTGCCAGTACCACGGGGAAGGGGGCCGGGGAGCTGTTTTTT. Residues: CASTTGKGAGELFF.

This chain connects TRBV30 to TRBJ2-5; perhaps TRBD2 as D (5 bases). The end of the DNA is better explained by TRBJ2-7, so the J call may be wrong. This CDR3 has 12 residues. Germline V gene lookup returns CDR1 GTSNPN and CDR2 SVGIG (reference sequence). The CDR3 DNA follows: TGTGCCTGGAGTGCGGGAAGCTACGAGCAGTACTTC. Its protein product is CAWSAGSYEQYF.

This clone showed up just a few times. This sequence joins TRBV19 and TRBJ2-7; 12 nucleotides agree with TRBD2. J lost 4 bases, V lost 6 bases, and 4 bases had no gene match. CDR1 and CDR2 from the germline V gene are LNHDA and SQIVND (reference sequence). The CDR3 runs 14 residues. This CDR3 reads CASSGLAGIYEQYF. CDR3 bases: TGTGCCAGTAGCGGACTAGCGGGAATTTACGAGCAGTACTTC.

The V call is TRBV18, the J call TRBJ1-2, with 7 bases identical to TRBD1. This CDR3 has 14 amino acids. V lost 3 bases, J lost 4 bases, and 5 bases stayed unmatched. The germline V gene encodes CDR1 KGHSH and CDR2 LQKENI. CDR3 loop: CASSPGQEGYGYTF. The CDR3 DNA is TGTGCCAGCTCACCCGGACAGGAGGGCTATGGCTACACCTTC.

The V and J genes are TRBV5-6 and TRBJ1-5; D might be TRBD1 (5 bases). There are 14 residues in the CDR3. Germline CDR1 is SGHDT and CDR2 is YYEEEE. Trimming pared 4 bases from V and 3 bases from J, leaving 11 bases between. The CDR3: CASSPGRNNQPQHF. The CDR3 DNA sequence: TGTGCCAGCAGCCCAGGGCGGAACAATCAGCCCCAGCATTTT. The full variable domain, completed using reference TRBV5-6 and TRBJ1-5, is DAGVTQSPTHLIKTRGQQVTLRCSPKSGHDTVSWYQQALGQGPQFIFQYYEEEERQRGNFPDRFSGHQFPNYSSELNVNALLLGDSALYLCASSPGRNNQPQHFGDGTRLSIL.

The genes are TRBV6-1 and TRBJ2-7, with 8 bases that match TRBD1. V shed 5 bases and J 3 bases; nucleotides not matched to a gene: 3. Germline V gives CDR1 MNHNS, CDR2 SASEGT. The CDR3 length is 13 residues. CDR3 nucleotide sequence: TGTGCCAGCAGTATACAGGGGGACTACGAGCAGTACTTC. Amino acids: CASSIQGDYEQYF.

This clone was found a few times. The genes are TRBV27 and TRBJ2-6; TRBD1 aligns across 11 bases. The J segment lost 0 bases and the V segment lost 3 bases, leaving 1 base of the junction unmatched. CDR1 is MNHEY and CDR2 is SMNVEV in the germline V gene (reference sequence). The CDR3 has 17 amino acids. In DNA form, the CDR3 reads TGTGCCAGCAGTTTTGGACAGGGGGCCTCTGGGGCCAACGTCCTGACTTTC. It yields the protein CASSFGQGASGANVLTF.

The chain combines TRBV7-9 with TRBJ1-2, with TRBD1 identical over 9 bases. Germline CDR1 reads SEHNR; CDR2 reads FQNEAQ (reference sequence). The CDR3 sequence is 14 residues long. The ends lost 4 bases at V and 2 bases at J; junction bases unmatched: 2. The CDR3 DNA is TGTGCCAGCAGCTCCGGGACAGGGAACTATGGCTACACCTTC. Its protein is CASSSGTGNYGYTF.

This rearrangement joins TRBV11-2 to TRBJ1-1; D might be TRBD1 (6 bases). Germline V gene lookup returns CDR1 SGHAT and CDR2 FQNNGV. V lost 5 bases and J lost 0, with 13 bases in between. This CDR3 spans 15 amino acids. The CDR3 loop is CASSLSDRVNTEAFF. CDR3 DNA sequence: TGTGCCAGCAGCCTGTCGGACAGAGTGAACACTGAAGCTTTCTTT.

This clone was counted once. The chain joins TRBV5-4 to TRBJ2-3, with TRBD2 identical over 15 bases. Trimming cost V 4 bases and J 3 bases; bases outside gene matches: 0. The germline V gene encodes CDR1 SGHNT and CDR2 YYREEE (reference sequence). The CDR3 runs 15 residues. The CDR3 region is CASSGTSGRTDTQYF. In nucleotides, the CDR3 is TGTGCCAGCAGCGGGACTAGCGGGAGGACAGATACGCAGTATTTT. The whole variable domain, filled in from reference TRBV5-4 and TRBJ2-3, reads ETGVTQSPTHLIKTRGQQVTLRCSSQSGHNTVSWYQQALGQGPQFIFQYYREEENGRGNFPPRFSGLQFPNYSSELNVNALELDDSALYLCASSGTSGRTDTQYFGPGTRLTVL.

The gene calls are TRBV6-1 and TRBJ2-1, with 10 bases matching TRBD2. Trimming at V came to 5 bases and at J to 7 bases, leaving 8 bases not matched to a gene. Germline loops: CDR1 MNHNS, CDR2 SASEGT. The CDR3 contains 15 residues. In DNA form, the CDR3 reads TGTGCCAGCAGTAGCGGGAGGGCCGAGGGGAATGAGCAGTTCTTC. Amino acid sequence: CASSSGRAEGNEQFF.

V is TRBV6-6 and J is TRBJ2-7, with 10 bases matching TRBD1. Germline lookup yields CDR1 MNHNY and CDR2 SVGAGI (reference sequence). The trim removed 2 bases at V and 5 bases at J, leaving 6 bases unmatched. This CDR3 spans 15 amino acids. CDR3 DNA: TGTGCCAGCAGTTACCTCGGGACAGGGGTGGACGAGCAGTACTTC. Amino acids: CASSYLGTGVDEQYF.